The 3 T cell receptor beta chains in this list originate from one sample, sequenced in a study of cytomegalovirus exposure and HLA in healthy donors. PCR amplification relied on 60 Vbeta primers (plus 13 Jbeta primers). Generated by immunoSEQ multiplex PCR, the TCRdb table keeps only in-frame clones and is missing some. The repertoire has roughly 34,000 clones, approximately 67% of them found once; the top ten carry around 9.1%. The sample comprised PBMCs. The receptors stem from a man aged 35 to 55 in good health and CMV-seropositive.

The genes are TRBV7-3 and TRBJ1-6, with D hard to call. Germline V gives CDR1 SGHTA, CDR2 FQGTGA. This CDR3 has 14 amino acids. Between the trimmed V and J ends, which lost 2 bases and 4 bases, there was a span of 6 bases. CDR3 bases: TGTGCCAGCAGCTTAGGAGTTTATAATTCACCCCTCCACTTT. Its translation: CASSLGVYNSPLHF.

The chain employs TRBV18 and TRBJ1-2; D is ambiguous. This CDR3 has 13 amino acids. Trimming took off 0 bases at V and 9 bases at J, with 11 bases between the two ends. Germline loops: CDR1 KGHSH, CDR2 LQKENI. The CDR3 is CASSPPAQPSYTF. The CDR3 nucleotides are TGTGCCAGCTCACCACCGGCACAGCCTAGCTACACCTTC.

The chain combines TRBV9 with TRBJ2-1; D unresolved. Germline V gene lookup returns CDR1 SGDLS and CDR2 YYNGEE. The CDR3 totals 10 residues. V was pared by 3 bases and J by 8 bases, with 3 bases between. CDR3 in DNA: TGTGCCAGCAGCGGCGATGAGCAGTTCTTC. This translates into CASSGDEQFF.